Listed here are 12 T cell receptor beta chains from one sample, sequenced in a study of T cell responses to AZD1222 COVID-19 vaccine. Sequencing was performed with immunoSEQ multiplex PCR; in TCRdb, only in-frame clones are kept and a portion is missing. The sample records fewer than 250,000 clones, over 80% being singletons. The sequences come from peripheral blood, collected on day 0 of AZD1222 vaccination. These receptors all stem from an adult in good health.

The gene calls are TRBV5-1 and TRBJ1-2, with 10 bases identical to TRBD1. V was clipped by 0 bases and J by 7 bases; unmatched bases: 12. CDR3 length: 17 residues. Per germline, CDR1 SGHRS and CDR2 YFSETQ. In DNA, the CDR3 is TGCGCCAGCAGCTTGGCCGGCCTCGGGACAGGGGATCGTGGCTACACCTTC. Encoded protein: CASSLAGLGTGDRGYTF.

This clone was seen just once. This chain connects TRBV7-3 to TRBJ1-1; unclear D gene. Germline CDR1 and CDR2: SGHTA and FQGTGA. Trimming shortened V by 1 base and J by 4 bases, and 10 bases separated the two germline ends. The CDR3 is 14 amino acids. CDR3 nucleotide sequence: TGTGCCAGCAGCTTAAGCTCCTCGTCCACTGAAGCTTTCTTT. Protein product: CASSLSSSSTEAFF.

The chain recombines TRBV12-3 or TRBV12-4 with TRBJ2-2; D assignment may be TRBD1 or TRBD2 (5 bases each). The CDR3 sequence is 13 residues long. Trimming removed 2 bases from V and 7 bases from J, with 8 bases in between. CDR3 amino acids: CASSLKGSGELFF. The CDR3 DNA is TGTGCCAGCAGTTTAAAGGGGAGCGGGGAGCTGTTTTTT.

The chain links TRBV24-1 to TRBJ1-3; D might be TRBD1 (6 bases). From germline, CDR1 is KGHDR and CDR2 SFDVKD. The CDR3 is 20 residues long. DNA of the CDR3: TGTGTCACGCGCCCCACAACAGGGTCCTCGAATCAATCCTCTGGAAACACCATATATTTT. Amino acid sequence: CVTRPTTGSSNQSSGNTIYF.

The genes are TRBV25-1 and TRBJ1-2; 7 nucleotides agree with TRBD1. CDR3 size: 18 residues. V trimming: 2 bases; J trimming: 0 bases; junction bases outside the gene matches: 12. Germline V CDR1 and CDR2: MGHDK, SYGVNS. The CDR3, as DNA: TGTGCCAGCAGTGAACGGGGCAGGGGGATACTGACTAACTATGGCTACACCTTC. Translating it yields CASSERGRGILTNYGYTF.

The DNA for the CDR3 is TGCGCCAGCAAAATGGGCGACGTCCGCGAGCAGTACTTC. Amino acid sequence: CASKMGDVREQYF. This chain links TRBV5-1 with TRBJ2-7; no definite D call. The germline V gene encodes CDR1 SGHRS and CDR2 YFSETQ. V was cut by 6 bases and J by 6 bases, with 16 bases left in between. The CDR3 consists of 13 residues.

V is TRBV5-6 and J is TRBJ1-2; 7 nucleotides line up with TRBD1. The CDR3 is 15 amino acids. Per germline, CDR1 SGHDT and CDR2 YYEEEE. V lost 4 bases and J lost 0; bases outside the gene matches: 6. CDR3 in DNA: TGTGCCAGCAGCCCGGGACAGCGAGCTAACTATGGCTACACCTTC. Its protein is CASSPGQRANYGYTF.

This clone was recorded once. V usage is TRBV5-1 and J usage is TRBJ1-2; 10 bases are a match to TRBD1. Trimming cost V 0 bases and J 4 bases; bases outside gene matches: 9. CDR1 and CDR2 (germline): SGHRS, YFSETQ. The CDR3 runs to 17 residues. CDR3 loop: CASSLEARDRGLYGYTF. CDR3 coding DNA: TGCGCCAGCAGCTTGGAAGCTCGGGACAGGGGACTCTATGGCTACACCTTC.

CDR3 sequence: CASSLDRQTQYF. The CDR3 region has the DNA TGTGCCAGCAGCTTAGACCGGCAGACCCAGTACTTC. The chain couples TRBV7-2 to TRBJ2-5; D unresolved. The germline V and J ends were trimmed by 1 base and 6 bases, with 6 bases remaining between them. Germline V gene lookup returns CDR1 SGHTA and CDR2 FQGNSA. The CDR3 spans 12 residues.

V is TRBV7-6 and J is TRBJ2-7; 9 bases agree with TRBD2. The germline V gene encodes CDR1 SGHVS and CDR2 FNYEAQ. This CDR3 is 16 amino acids long. Trimming took 4 bases from V and 9 from J; bases not matched to a gene: 16. The DNA for the CDR3 is TGTGCCAGCAGCTCCGGACTAGCGCATGGCCCACCCGGGCAGTACTTC. It yields the protein CASSSGLAHGPPGQYF.

This clone has just one count. J is TRBJ1-3 and V is TRBV27; tentatively, D is TRBD1 (5 bases). Germline values: CDR1 MNHEY, CDR2 SMNVEV (reference sequence). Trimming left V 4 bases short and J 0 bases short, with 10 bases between. This CDR3 comprises 15 residues. The CDR3 bases are TGTGCCAGCAGTTCATGGGGGATCTCTGGAAACACCATATATTTT. Encoded protein: CASSSWGISGNTIYF.

J is TRBJ2-1 and V is TRBV6-2 or TRBV6-3; possible D gene TRBD1, 6 bases. CDR1 MNHEY and CDR2 SVGEGT come from the germline V gene. Trimming removed 9 bases at V and 7 bases at J, with 16 bases between. This CDR3 comprises 13 residues. The CDR3: CASSRGAVNEQFF. CDR3 coding DNA: TGTGCCAGTAGCAGGGGAGCAGTGAATGAGCAGTTCTTC.